These 6 T cell receptor beta chains originate from one sample sequenced in a study of blood T cells in healthy people across ages. It was with a sample-barcoded 5' primer and a J-beta primer mix that a second PCR of roughly 6 to 12 cycles was run. TCRdb called the 5' RACE reads again in MiXCR, with one record for every CDR3 protein. The data hold about 580,000 distinct CDR3 sequences, with around 50% observed a single time. Specimen: blood. The origin of the receptors is a man at least 80 years old in good health.

V and J are TRBV28 and TRBJ1-1, with 8 bases lining up with TRBD1. CDR3 size: 13 residues. Germline V gene lookup returns CDR1 MDHEN and CDR2 SYDVKM. V dropped 6 bases and J dropped 8; count of bases not matched to a gene: 8. CDR3 amino acids: CASSVDRGGEAFF. CDR3 bases: TGTGCCAGCAGCGTTGACAGGGGCGGCGAAGCTTTCTTT.

About this clonotype: At one end, the junction sequence differs from germline, possibly due to a read error. The chain carries TRBV6-2 or TRBV6-3 and TRBJ2-7, with D unresolved. The length of the CDR3 is 15 residues. CDR1 MNHEY and CDR2 SVGEGT come from the germline V gene. The CDR3 loop reads CASMWARVPSCEQYF. For the CDR3, the DNA is TGTGCCAGCATGTGGGCTAGAGTGCCGTCCTGCGAGCAGTACTTC.

This clonotype was detected many times. The V gene is TRBV6-6, the J gene TRBJ2-6; 7 bases line up with TRBD1. V shed 6 bases, J shed 2 bases, and the junction held 7 bases outside the gene matches. The germline V gene encodes CDR1 MNHNY and CDR2 SVGAGI (reference sequence). The CDR3 runs to 16 residues. The CDR3 coding sequence is TGTGCCAGCAGCCACCTCGACAGGGCTGGGGCCAACGTCCTGACTTTC. This encodes CASSHLDRAGANVLTF.

There are a few counts of this clonotype. The V and J genes are TRBV7-2 and TRBJ2-3; the match to TRBD1 covers 7 bases. Trimming took 6 bases from V and 4 from J; bases not matched to a gene: 4. Germline V gene lookup returns CDR1 SGHTA and CDR2 FQGNSA. CDR3 length: 13 residues. The DNA for the CDR3 is TGTGCCAGCAGGGACACAGGGGCAGATACGCAGTATTTT. It specifies CASRDTGADTQYF. The variable domain in full, with the rest retrieved from reference TRBV7-2 and TRBJ2-3, is GAGVSQSPSNKVTEKGKDVELRCDPISGHTALYWYRQSLGQGLEFLIYFQGNSAPDKSGLPSDRFSAERTGGSVSTLTIQRTQQEDSAVYLCASRDTGADTQYFGPGTRLTVL.

This clonotype came up once. The J gene is TRBJ2-6, the V gene TRBV12-3 or TRBV12-4; D might be TRBD1 (6 bases). V was clipped by 5 bases and J by 0 bases, with 14 bases between them. The CDR3 extends over 17 amino acids. CDR3 residues: CASSIRDTVSGANVLTF. The CDR3 DNA reads TGTGCCAGCAGTATCCGGGACACCGTCTCTGGGGCCAACGTCCTGACTTTC.

This chain uses TRBV20-1 with TRBJ2-5; no reliable D call. Trimming took off 0 bases at V and 5 bases at J, with 13 bases between the two ends. Germline lookup yields CDR1 DFQATT and CDR2 SNEGSKA (reference sequence). The CDR3 has 14 amino acids. In DNA form, the CDR3 reads TGCAGTGCTAGAGATGAGATCCGGGTGGAGACCCAGTACTTC. This encodes CSARDEIRVETQYF.